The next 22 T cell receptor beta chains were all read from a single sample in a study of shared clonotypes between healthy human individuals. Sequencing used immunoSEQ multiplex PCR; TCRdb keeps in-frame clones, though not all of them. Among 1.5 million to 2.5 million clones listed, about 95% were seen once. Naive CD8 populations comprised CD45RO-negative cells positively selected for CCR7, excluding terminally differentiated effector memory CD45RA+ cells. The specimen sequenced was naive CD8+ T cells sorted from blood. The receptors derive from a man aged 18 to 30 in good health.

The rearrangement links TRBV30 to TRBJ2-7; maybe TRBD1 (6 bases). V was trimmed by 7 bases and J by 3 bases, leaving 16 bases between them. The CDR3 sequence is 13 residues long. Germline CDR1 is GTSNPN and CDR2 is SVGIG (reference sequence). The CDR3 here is CASELEDSYEQYF. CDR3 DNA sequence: TGTGCCTCGGAACTCGAGGACAGCTACGAGCAGTACTTC.

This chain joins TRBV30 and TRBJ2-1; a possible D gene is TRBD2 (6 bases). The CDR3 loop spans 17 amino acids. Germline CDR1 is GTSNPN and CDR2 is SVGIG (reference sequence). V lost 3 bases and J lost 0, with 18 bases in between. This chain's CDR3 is CAWRGGSGPRSYNEQFF. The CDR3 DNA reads TGTGCCTGGAGAGGAGGGAGCGGGCCCCGCTCCTACAATGAGCAGTTCTTC.

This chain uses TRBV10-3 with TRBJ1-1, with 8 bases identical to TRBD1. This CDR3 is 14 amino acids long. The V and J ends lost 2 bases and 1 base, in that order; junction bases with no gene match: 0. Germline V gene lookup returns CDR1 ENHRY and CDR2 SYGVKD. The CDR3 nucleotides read TGTGCCATCAGTGAGGGGACAGGGAACACTGAAGCTTTCTTT. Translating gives CAISEGTGNTEAFF.

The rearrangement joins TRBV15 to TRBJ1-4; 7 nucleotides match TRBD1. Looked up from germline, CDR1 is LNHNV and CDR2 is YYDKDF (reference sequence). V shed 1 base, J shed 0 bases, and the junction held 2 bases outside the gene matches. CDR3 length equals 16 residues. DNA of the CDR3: TGTGCCACCAGCAGAGTTCAGGGGGCAACTAATGAAAAACTGTTTTTT. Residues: CATSRVQGATNEKLFF.

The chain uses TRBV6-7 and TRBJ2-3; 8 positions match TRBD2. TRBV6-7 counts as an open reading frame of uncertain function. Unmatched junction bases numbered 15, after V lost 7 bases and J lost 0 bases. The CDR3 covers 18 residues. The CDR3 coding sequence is TGTGCCAGCACCCTAGAGCTGGTCCCTAGCGGGAGCACAGATACGCAGTATTTT. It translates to CASTLELVPSGSTDTQYF.

The CDR3 DNA follows: TGCGCCAGCAGCTTGGATGGGAGGGCGAAGGTGGGAAACGAGCAGTACTTC. Protein product: CASSLDGRAKVGNEQYF. The V call is TRBV5-1, the J call TRBJ2-7, with 7 nucleotides matching TRBD2. Unmatched junction bases numbered 14, after V lost 0 bases and J lost 5 bases. Germline values: CDR1 SGHRS, CDR2 YFSETQ. This CDR3 is 17 amino acids long.

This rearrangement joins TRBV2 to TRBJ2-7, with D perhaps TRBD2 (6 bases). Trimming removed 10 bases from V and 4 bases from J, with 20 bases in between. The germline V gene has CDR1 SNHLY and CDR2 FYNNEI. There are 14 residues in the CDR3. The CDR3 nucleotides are TGTGCCACCCTTGCGGCGGGAAATGATTACGAGCAGTACTTC. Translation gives CATLAAGNDYEQYF. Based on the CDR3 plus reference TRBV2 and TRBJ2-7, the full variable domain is EPEVTQTPSHQVTQMGQEVILRCVPISNHLYFYWYRQILGQKVEFLVSFYNNEISEKSEIFDDQFSVERPDGSNFTLKIRSTKLEDSAMYFCATLAAGNDYEQYFGPGTRLTVT.

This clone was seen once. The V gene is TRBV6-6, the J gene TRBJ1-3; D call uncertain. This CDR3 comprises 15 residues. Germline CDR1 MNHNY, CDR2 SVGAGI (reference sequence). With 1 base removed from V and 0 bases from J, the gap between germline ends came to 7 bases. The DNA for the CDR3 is TGTGCCAGCAGTTACTTAGGGTTCTCTGGAAACACCATATATTTT. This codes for CASSYLGFSGNTIYF.

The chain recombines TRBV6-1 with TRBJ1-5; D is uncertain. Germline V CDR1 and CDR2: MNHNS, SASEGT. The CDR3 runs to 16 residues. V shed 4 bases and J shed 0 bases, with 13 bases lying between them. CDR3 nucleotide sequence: TGTGCCAGCAGTGCTCAAGAATTTATTAGCAATCAGCCCCAGCATTTT. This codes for CASSAQEFISNQPQHF.

The CDR3 region has the DNA TGCAGTGCCCCCCGGTTGGGCGAGCAGTACTTC. Translating gives CSAPRLGEQYF. The rearrangement uses TRBV20-1 and TRBJ2-7; no clear D gene. Germline V gene sequence: CDR1 DFQATT, CDR2 SNEGSKA (reference sequence). The CDR3 contains 11 residues. Trimming stripped 6 bases from V and 6 bases from J, with 12 bases between.

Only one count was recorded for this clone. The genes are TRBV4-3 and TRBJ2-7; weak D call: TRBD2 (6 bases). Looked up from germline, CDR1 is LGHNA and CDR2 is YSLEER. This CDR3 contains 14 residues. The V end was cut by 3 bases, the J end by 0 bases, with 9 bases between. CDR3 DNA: TGCGCCAGCAGCCACCTCGGGAGCTCCTACGAGCAGTACTTC. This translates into CASSHLGSSYEQYF.

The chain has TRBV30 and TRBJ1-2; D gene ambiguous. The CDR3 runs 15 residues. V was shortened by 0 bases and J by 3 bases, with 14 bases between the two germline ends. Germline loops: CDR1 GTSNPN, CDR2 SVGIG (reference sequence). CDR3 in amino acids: CAWSVLAGPDYGYTF. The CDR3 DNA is TGTGCCTGGAGTGTACTAGCAGGCCCCGACTATGGCTACACCTTC.

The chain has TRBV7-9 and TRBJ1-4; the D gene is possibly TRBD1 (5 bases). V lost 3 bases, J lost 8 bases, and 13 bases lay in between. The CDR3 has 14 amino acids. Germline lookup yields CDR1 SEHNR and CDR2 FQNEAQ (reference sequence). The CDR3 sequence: CASSFTQGEEKLFF. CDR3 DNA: TGTGCCAGCAGCTTTACGCAGGGAGAGGAAAAACTGTTTTTT.

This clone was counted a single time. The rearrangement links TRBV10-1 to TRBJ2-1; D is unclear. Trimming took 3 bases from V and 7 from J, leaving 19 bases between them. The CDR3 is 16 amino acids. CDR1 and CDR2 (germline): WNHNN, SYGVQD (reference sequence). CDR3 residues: CASSDPEASGRNEQFF. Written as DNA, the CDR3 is TGCGCCAGCAGTGACCCCGAGGCGTCCGGAAGGAATGAGCAGTTCTTC.

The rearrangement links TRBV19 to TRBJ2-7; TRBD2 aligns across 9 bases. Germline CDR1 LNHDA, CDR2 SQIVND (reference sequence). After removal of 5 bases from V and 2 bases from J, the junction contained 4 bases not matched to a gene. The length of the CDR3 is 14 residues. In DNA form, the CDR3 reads TGTGCCAGTAGTTTTAGCGGGAGCGCCTACGAGCAGTACTTC. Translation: CASSFSGSAYEQYF.

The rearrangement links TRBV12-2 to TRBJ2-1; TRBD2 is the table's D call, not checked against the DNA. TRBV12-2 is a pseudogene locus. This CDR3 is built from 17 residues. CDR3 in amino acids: CASRLVLFGLAGNEQFF. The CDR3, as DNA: TGTGCAAGTCGCTTAGTATTATTTGGACTAGCGGGCAATGAGCAGTTCTTC.

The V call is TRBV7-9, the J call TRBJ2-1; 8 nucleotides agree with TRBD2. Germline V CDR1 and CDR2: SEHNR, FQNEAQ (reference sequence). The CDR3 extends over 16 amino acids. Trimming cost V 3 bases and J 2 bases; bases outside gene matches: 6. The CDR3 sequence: CASSFGGLAPYNEQFF. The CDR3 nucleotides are TGTGCCAGCAGCTTCGGAGGACTAGCCCCCTACAATGAGCAGTTCTTC.

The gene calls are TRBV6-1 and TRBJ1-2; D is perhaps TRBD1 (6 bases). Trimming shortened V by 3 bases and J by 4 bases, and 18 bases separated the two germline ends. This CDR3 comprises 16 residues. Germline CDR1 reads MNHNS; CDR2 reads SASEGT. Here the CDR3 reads CASSDRSQGHLYGYTF. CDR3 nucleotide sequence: TGTGCCAGCAGTGATAGGAGCCAGGGACACCTCTATGGCTACACCTTC.

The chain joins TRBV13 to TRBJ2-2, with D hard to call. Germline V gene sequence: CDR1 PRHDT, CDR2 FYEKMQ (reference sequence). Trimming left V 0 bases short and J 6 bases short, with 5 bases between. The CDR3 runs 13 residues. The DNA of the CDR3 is TGTGCCAGCAGCTTAGGGCAAGCCGGGGAGCTGTTTTTT. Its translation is CASSLGQAGELFF.

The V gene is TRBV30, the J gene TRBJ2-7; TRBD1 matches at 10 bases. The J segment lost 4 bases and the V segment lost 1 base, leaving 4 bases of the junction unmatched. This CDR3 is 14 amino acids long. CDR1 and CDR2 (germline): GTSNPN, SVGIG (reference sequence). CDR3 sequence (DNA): TGTGCCTGGAGTGCGACAGGGGGCGGGTACGAGCAGTACTTC. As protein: CAWSATGGGYEQYF.

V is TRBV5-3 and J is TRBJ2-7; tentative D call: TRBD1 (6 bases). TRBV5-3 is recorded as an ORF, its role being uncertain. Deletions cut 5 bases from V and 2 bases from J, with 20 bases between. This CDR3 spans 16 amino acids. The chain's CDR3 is CARSSSPRTEAYEQYF. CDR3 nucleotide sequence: TGTGCCAGAAGTTCCTCACCCCGGACAGAAGCCTACGAGCAGTACTTC.

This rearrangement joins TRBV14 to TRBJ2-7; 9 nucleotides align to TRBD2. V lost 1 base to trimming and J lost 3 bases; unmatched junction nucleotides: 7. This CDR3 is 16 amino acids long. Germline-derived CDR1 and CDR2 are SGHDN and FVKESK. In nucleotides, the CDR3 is TGTGCCAGCAGCCAAGGGCGGCTAGCGGGAATCTACGAGCAGTACTTC. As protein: CASSQGRLAGIYEQYF. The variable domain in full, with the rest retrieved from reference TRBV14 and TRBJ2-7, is EAGVTQFPSHSVIEKGQTVTLRCDPISGHDNLYWYRRVMGKEIKFLLHFVKESKQDESGMPNNRFLAERTGGTYSTLKVQPAELEDSGVYFCASSQGRLAGIYEQYFGPGTRLTVT.